This is a list of T cell receptor beta chains from one sample in a study of blood T cell repertoires in COVID-19. Method: immunoSEQ multiplex PCR; TCRdb's copy keeps in-frame clones and lacks some. The top ten clones hold around 8.2% of a sample with about 140,000 clones, roughly 84% of them seen once. Sample: peripheral blood. The receptors derive from a woman aged 55-70 years with acute or convalescent COVID-19. Both conserved end residues are part of each CDR3. Each record gives: CDR3 length, D gene, V gene, J gene, clone size, CDR3 protein, CDR3 DNA. The D gene is left open where the match is weak. Not every row has a clone size; where given, it reads once, few, many or a size class.

len: 15
d_gene: NA
v_gene: TRBV30
j_gene: TRBJ1-5
abundance: NA
CDR3aa: CAWSVGGTSNQPQHF
CDR3nt: TGTGCCTGGAGTGTGGGAGGCACGAGCAATCAGCCCCAGCATTTT

len: 15
d_gene: TRBD2
v_gene: TRBV9
j_gene: TRBJ2-1
abundance: NA
CDR3aa: CASSGSGVSYNEQFF
CDR3nt: TGTGCCAGCAGCGGGAGCGGGGTATCCTACAATGAGCAGTTCTTC

len: 16
d_gene: TRBD2
v_gene: TRBV14
j_gene: TRBJ2-5
abundance: NA
CDR3aa: CASSPLGAGVPQTQYF
CDR3nt: TGTGCCAGCAGCCCTCTGGGTGCGGGGGTGCCTCAGACCCAGTACTTC

len: 16
d_gene: TRBD1
v_gene: TRBV7-2
j_gene: TRBJ1-1
abundance: once
CDR3aa: CASSLSPGTANTEAFF
CDR3nt: TGTGCCAGCAGCTTAAGTCCCGGGACAGCAAACACTGAAGCTTTCTTT

len: 15
d_gene: TRBD1
v_gene: TRBV11-2
j_gene: TRBJ2-2
abundance: NA
CDR3aa: CASSRDRGLTGELFF
CDR3nt: TGTGCCAGCAGCCGGGACAGGGGATTAACCGGGGAGCTGTTTTTT

len: 18
d_gene: TRBD1
v_gene: TRBV9
j_gene: TRBJ2-2
abundance: few
CDR3aa: CASSVRLRGQGVTGELFF
CDR3nt: TGTGCCAGCAGCGTCCGACTGAGGGGACAGGGGGTCACCGGGGAGCTGTTTTTT

len: 16
d_gene: TRBD2
v_gene: TRBV6-4
j_gene: TRBJ2-3
abundance: NA
CDR3aa: CASSDLGGGALDTQYF
CDR3nt: TGTGCCAGCAGTGACCTAGGCGGGGGGGCCTTAGATACGCAGTATTTT

len: 12
d_gene: NA
v_gene: TRBV12-3/TRBV12-4
j_gene: TRBJ1-2
abundance: NA
CDR3aa: CASSFGGIGYTF
CDR3nt: TGTGCCAGCAGTTTCGGAGGGATTGGCTACACCTTC

len: 16
d_gene: TRBD1
v_gene: TRBV5-1
j_gene: TRBJ1-3
abundance: NA
CDR3aa: CASSLGDRVSGNTIYF
CDR3nt: TGCGCCAGCAGCTTGGGGGACAGGGTCTCTGGAAACACCATATATTTT

len: 11
d_gene: NA
v_gene: TRBV15
j_gene: TRBJ1-4
abundance: few
CDR3aa: CATSVNEKLFF
CDR3nt: TGTGCCACCAGCGTAAATGAAAAACTGTTTTTT

len: 15
d_gene: TRBD1
v_gene: TRBV5-1
j_gene: TRBJ1-1
abundance: NA
CDR3aa: CASSLVAGGDTEAFF
CDR3nt: TGCGCCAGCAGCTTGGTTGCAGGGGGCGACACTGAAGCTTTCTTT

len: 16
d_gene: NA
v_gene: TRBV3-1/TRBV3-2
j_gene: TRBJ2-2
abundance: many
CDR3aa: CASSQGGTGRAGELFF
CDR3nt: TGTGCCAGCAGCCAAGGGGGCACAGGGAGGGCCGGGGAGCTGTTTTTT

len: 15
d_gene: NA
v_gene: TRBV20-1
j_gene: TRBJ2-7
abundance: NA
CDR3aa: CSASSQRLSSYEQYF
CDR3nt: TGCAGTGCTAGTTCCCAGAGACTATCTTCCTACGAGCAGTACTTC

len: 15
d_gene: TRBD1
v_gene: TRBV19
j_gene: TRBJ2-2
abundance: NA
CDR3aa: CASSTGTVVPGELFF
CDR3nt: TGTGCCAGTAGTACAGGGACAGTCGTCCCCGGGGAGCTGTTTTTT

len: 14
d_gene: NA
v_gene: TRBV6-5
j_gene: TRBJ1-2
abundance: NA
CDR3aa: CASSYLSSNYGYTF
CDR3nt: TGTGCCAGCAGTTACCTCTCCTCTAACTATGGCTACACCTTC

len: 14
d_gene: NA
v_gene: TRBV28
j_gene: TRBJ1-1
abundance: few
CDR3aa: CASSLVNRNTEAFF
CDR3nt: TGTGCCAGCAGTTTGGTCAATAGGAACACTGAAGCTTTCTTT

len: 13
d_gene: TRBD1
v_gene: TRBV14
j_gene: TRBJ1-2
abundance: NA
CDR3aa: CASSHGTGDGYTF
CDR3nt: TGTGCCAGCAGTCACGGGACAGGGGATGGCTACACCTTC